This section outlines one TCR beta chain sequence together with its context. The data derive from a study of blood T cell repertoires in COVID-19. The CDR3 loop spans 13 amino acids. V was cut by 5 bases and J by 6 bases, with 13 bases left in between. Germline assignment: CDR1 SGHTA and CDR2 FQGNSA. Method: immunoSEQ multiplex PCR; TCRdb's copy keeps in-frame clones and lacks some. Of about 97,000 clones in the sample, nearly 90% were seen once. This receptor was identified in a man aged 50 or older with active COVID-19. The sample taken for sequencing was peripheral blood. The rearrangement uses TRBV7-2 and TRBJ1-2, with D uncertain. In DNA form, the CDR3 reads TGTGCCAGCAGCCCAACGCCGGGGAATGGCTACACCTTC. This gives the protein CASSPTPGNGYTF.